A single sample is the source of the 21 T cell receptor beta chains below, sequenced in a study of T cell repertoires in cytomegalovirus infection. MiXCR was run by TCRdb on the reads, yielding one entry per CDR3 protein. The repertoire holds fewer than 250,000 distinct CDR3 sequences, with roughly 23% as singletons. Sequencing was carried out using CD8+ T cells from PBMCs. The receptors here all came from a human donor in good health (CMV status not recorded). Some clones in this sample may be carry-over from other donors' samples.

This clonotype was seen a few times. The chain couples TRBV20-1 to TRBJ1-1, with D hard to call. The CDR3 runs 12 residues. Germline V gene sequence: CDR1 DFQATT, CDR2 SNEGSKA (reference sequence). V was shortened by 3 bases and J by 4 bases, with 9 bases between the two germline ends. Here the CDR3 reads CSAREFGTEAFF. The CDR3 nucleotides read TGCAGTGCTAGGGAGTTCGGCACTGAAGCTTTCTTT.

This clonotype was counted at least ten times. The J gene is TRBJ2-7, the V gene TRBV7-8, with 13 bases aligning to TRBD2. J was trimmed by 7 bases and V by 8 bases; bases with no gene match: 5. The germline CDR1 and CDR2 sequences are SGHVS and FQNEAQ. The CDR3 sequence is 13 residues long. CDR3 region: CASGTSGVSEQYF. The DNA of the CDR3 is TGTGCCAGCGGGACTAGCGGGGTCTCTGAGCAGTACTTC.

The chain carries TRBV5-1 and TRBJ1-2, with D unclear. Between the trimmed V and J ends, which lost 4 bases and 4 bases, there was a span of 14 bases. Germline values: CDR1 SGHRS, CDR2 YFSETQ. CDR3 length equals 14 residues. The DNA of the CDR3 is TGCGCCAGCAGCCCGGGCCCAGGTAGCTATGGCTACACCTTC. Its protein product is CASSPGPGSYGYTF.

This clonotype turned up a few times. The chain recombines TRBV19 with TRBJ1-2; maybe TRBD1 (6 bases). The CDR3 spans 14 residues. The germline V gene encodes CDR1 LNHDA and CDR2 SQIVND (reference sequence). Trimming removed 5 bases from V and 4 bases from J, with 14 bases in between. CDR3 sequence reads: CASSLPTGLYGYTF. The CDR3 DNA follows: TGTGCCAGTAGTCTGCCGACAGGCCTCTATGGCTACACCTTC.

The CDR3 reads CASSLALGGEAFF. The DNA of the CDR3 is TGTGCCAGCAGCTTAGCGCTCGGAGGAGAAGCTTTCTTT. The rearrangement links TRBV7-9 to TRBJ1-1; D call uncertain. Germline assignment: CDR1 SEHNR and CDR2 FQNEAQ (reference sequence). The CDR3 loop spans 13 amino acids. V was shortened by 0 bases and J by 8 bases, with 10 bases between the two germline ends. The variable domain in full, completed from reference TRBV7-9 and TRBJ1-1, reads DTGVSQNPRHKITKRGQNVTFRCDPISEHNRLYWYRQTLGQGPEFLTYFQNEAQLEKSRLLSDRFSAERPKGSFSTLEIQRTEQGDSAMYLCASSLALGGEAFFGQGTRLTVV.

The chain employs TRBV7-6 and TRBJ2-7; D possibly corresponds to TRBD2 (6 bases). This CDR3 is built from 15 residues. Deletions cut 0 bases from V and 5 bases from J, with 14 bases between. Germline CDR1 and CDR2: SGHVS and FNYEAQ. CDR3 in amino acids: CASSLAGTSTHEQYF. The CDR3 nucleotides are TGTGCCAGCAGCTTAGCCGGGACTTCAACCCACGAGCAGTACTTC.

The chain joins TRBV5-5 to TRBJ1-1, with D perhaps TRBD1 (6 bases). From germline, CDR1 is SGHKS and CDR2 YYEKEE (reference sequence). Trimming took off 3 bases at V and 8 bases at J, with 14 bases between the two ends. This CDR3 contains 13 residues. The CDR3 sequence: CASSWGGSGEAFF. The CDR3 bases are TGTGCCAGCAGCTGGGGGGGCTCCGGAGAAGCTTTCTTT.

Only one count was recorded for this clonotype. The chain has TRBV2 and TRBJ2-1, with D perhaps matching TRBD2 (5 bases). Trimming took off 3 bases at V and 6 bases at J, with 12 bases between the two ends. CDR1 and CDR2 from the germline V gene are SNHLY and FYNNEI. This CDR3 has 14 amino acids. The CDR3 nucleotides read TGTGCCAGCAGTGACCCCGGACTCTTCAATGAGCAGTTCTTC. Translated: CASSDPGLFNEQFF. The full variable domain, its missing parts supplied by reference TRBV2 and TRBJ2-1, is EPEVTQTPSHQVTQMGQEVILRCVPISNHLYFYWYRQILGQKVEFLVSFYNNEISEKSEIFDDQFSVERPDGSNFTLKIRSTKLEDSAMYFCASSDPGLFNEQFFGPGTRLTVL.

This sequence joins TRBV7-6 and TRBJ1-2, with 12 bases identical to TRBD1. V lost 5 bases and J lost 8; bases outside the gene matches: 9. The length of the CDR3 is 15 residues. The germline gives CDR1 SGHVS, CDR2 FNYEAQ. CDR3 DNA sequence: TGTGCCAGCAGCAAACCGGGACAGGGGGCCGGCGGCTACACCTTC. Protein sequence: CASSKPGQGAGGYTF.

This clonotype was observed a few times. V is TRBV5-1 and J is TRBJ2-3; 8 bases are shared with TRBD1. The germline CDR1 and CDR2 sequences are SGHRS and YFSETQ. CDR3 size: 15 residues. V shed 6 bases and J 0 bases; nucleotides not matched to a gene: 6. The CDR3 DNA reads TGCGCCAGCACCCCCGGGACAGGTAGCACAGATACGCAGTATTTT. It specifies CASTPGTGSTDTQYF. Using reference TRBV5-1 and TRBJ2-3 for the parts outside the CDR3, the full variable domain is KAGVTQTPRYLIKTRGQQVTLSCSPISGHRSVSWYQQTPGQGLQFLFEYFSETQRNKGNFPGRFSGRQFSNSRSEMNVSTLELGDSALYLCASTPGTGSTDTQYFGPGTRLTVL.

This chain joins TRBV7-9 and TRBJ1-1, with unresolved D. Germline CDR1 and CDR2: SEHNR and FQNEAQ (reference sequence). CDR3 size: 10 residues. Trimming stripped 5 bases from V and 8 bases from J, with 6 bases between. The CDR3 nucleotides read TGTGCCAGCAGCCCCACCGAAGCTTTCTTT. Translation: CASSPTEAFF.

V is TRBV2 and J is TRBJ2-7, with D tentatively TRBD1 (6 bases). Germline-derived CDR1 and CDR2 are SNHLY and FYNNEI. With 6 bases removed from V and 2 bases from J, the gap between germline ends came to 17 bases. The length of the CDR3 is 15 residues. CDR3 protein: CASSEGHPLAYEQYF. The CDR3 DNA reads as TGTGCCAGCAGCGAGGGACATCCCCTCGCCTACGAGCAGTACTTC.

There are a few counts of this clonotype. The chain links TRBV29-1 to TRBJ2-7; maybe TRBD2 (6 bases). The CDR3 length is 14 residues. Germline V gene lookup returns CDR1 SQVTM and CDR2 ANQGSEA. V dropped 2 bases and J dropped 5 bases, with 16 bases sitting between them. The CDR3 loop reads CSVESRAGIDEQYF. The CDR3 coding sequence is TGCAGCGTTGAAAGCCGCGCGGGGATAGACGAGCAGTACTTC.

This clonotype was recorded a few times. The chain employs TRBV28 and TRBJ2-3; D gene uncertain. Germline CDR1 MDHEN, CDR2 SYDVKM. Trimming left V 6 bases short and J 2 bases short, with 18 bases between. The CDR3 covers 16 residues. As DNA, the CDR3 is TGTGCCAGCAGGCTTTTAAGAACTCCAGACACAGATACGCAGTATTTT. Protein: CASRLLRTPDTDTQYF.

CDR3 nucleotides: TGCAGTGCTAGAGACCCTCTAGCGGTAACCTACAATGAGCAGTTCTTC. This encodes CSARDPLAVTYNEQFF. The V gene is TRBV20-1, the J gene TRBJ2-1; 7 bases line up with TRBD2. The trim removed 0 bases at V and 2 bases at J, leaving 7 bases unmatched. Germline loops: CDR1 DFQATT, CDR2 SNEGSKA (reference sequence). The CDR3 sequence is 16 residues long.

The CDR3 DNA is TGCAGCGTCGCCGTAGAGAACACTGAAGCTTTCTTT. It translates to CSVAVENTEAFF. The rearrangement uses TRBV29-1 and TRBJ1-1, with D unresolved. V was cut by 6 bases and J by 1 base, with 9 bases left in between. CDR3 size: 12 residues. Germline V CDR1 and CDR2: SQVTM, ANQGSEA.

The J gene is TRBJ1-4, the V gene TRBV2; D is possibly TRBD1 (6 bases). This CDR3 comprises 16 residues. V lost 4 bases, J lost 0 bases, and 12 bases lay in between. Per the germline V gene, CDR1 is SNHLY and CDR2 is FYNNEI. CDR3: CASSVGHETTNEKLFF. The CDR3 nucleotides are TGTGCCAGCAGTGTGGGACACGAAACAACTAATGAAAAACTGTTTTTT.

The table lists this clonotype with many counts. J is TRBJ2-1 and V is TRBV28, with 12 bases fitting TRBD1. CDR3 length: 15 amino acids. V gave up 5 bases and J gave up 8 bases; unmatched junction bases: 7. In germline, CDR1 is MDHEN, CDR2 SYDVKM. In nucleotides, the CDR3 is TGTGCCAGCAGTCCCCGGGACAGGGGGCTGGATGAGCAGTTCTTC. Translated, it gives CASSPRDRGLDEQFF.

This clonotype was recorded at least ten times. J is TRBJ2-7 and V is TRBV7-8; perhaps TRBD2 as D (6 bases). V was cut by 5 bases and J by 3 bases, with 20 bases left in between. CDR3 length equals 16 residues. Germline CDR1 is SGHVS and CDR2 is FQNEAQ. The CDR3 here is CASSPGDSVLVYEQYF. DNA of the CDR3: TGTGCCAGCAGCCCCGGGGACTCCGTCTTGGTCTACGAGCAGTACTTC. Supplemented by reference TRBV7-8 and TRBJ2-7, the full variable domain reads GAGVSQSPRYKVAKRGQDVALRCDPISGHVSLFWYQQALGQGPEFLTYFQNEAQLDKSGLPSDRFFAERPEGSVSTLKIQRTQQEDSAVYLCASSPGDSVLVYEQYFGPGTRLTVT.

V and J are TRBV3-1 and TRBJ1-1; D not resolved. With 1 base removed from V and 5 bases from J, the gap between germline ends came to 8 bases. CDR3 length: 13 amino acids. CDR1 LGHDT and CDR2 YNNKEL come from the germline V gene (reference sequence). The CDR3 reads CASSQAGWTEAFF. CDR3 nucleotides: TGTGCCAGCAGCCAAGCCGGGTGGACTGAAGCTTTCTTT. Together with reference TRBV3-1 and TRBJ1-1, the CDR3 gives the full variable domain: DTAVSQTPKYLVTQMGNDKSIKCEQNLGHDTMYWYKQDSKKFLKIMFSYNNKELIINETVPNRFSPKSPDKAHLNLHINSLELGDSAVYFCASSQAGWTEAFFGQGTRLTVV.

This clonotype was seen a handful of times. This sequence joins TRBV20-1 and TRBJ2-7; 7 nucleotides agree with TRBD1. The CDR3 is made up of 15 amino acids. V lost 0 bases to trimming and J lost 2 bases; unmatched junction nucleotides: 7. Germline V gives CDR1 DFQATT, CDR2 SNEGSKA (reference sequence). CDR3 residues: CSARDLTGSTYEQYF. CDR3 coding DNA: TGCAGTGCTAGAGATTTGACAGGGAGTACCTACGAGCAGTACTTC.